The present T cell receptor (beta chain) was sequenced within a study of blood T cell repertoires in COVID-19. Trimming shortened V by 0 bases and J by 7 bases, and 7 bases separated the two germline ends. Germline CDR1 LGHDT, CDR2 YNNKEL (reference sequence). This CDR3 has 13 amino acids. Sequenced by immunoSEQ multiplex PCR; TCRdb stores in-frame clones only, minus some. Among fewer than 200,000 clones listed, 76% were seen once. The sequencing input was peripheral blood. The V gene is TRBV3-1 (or the pseudogene TRBV3-2), the J gene TRBJ1-5; unclear D gene. The clonotype comes from a woman over 75 with acute or convalescent COVID-19. The chain's CDR3 is CASSQDTRQPQHF. Here the CDR3 DNA reads TGTGCCAGCAGCCAAGACACGAGGCAGCCCCAGCATTTT.